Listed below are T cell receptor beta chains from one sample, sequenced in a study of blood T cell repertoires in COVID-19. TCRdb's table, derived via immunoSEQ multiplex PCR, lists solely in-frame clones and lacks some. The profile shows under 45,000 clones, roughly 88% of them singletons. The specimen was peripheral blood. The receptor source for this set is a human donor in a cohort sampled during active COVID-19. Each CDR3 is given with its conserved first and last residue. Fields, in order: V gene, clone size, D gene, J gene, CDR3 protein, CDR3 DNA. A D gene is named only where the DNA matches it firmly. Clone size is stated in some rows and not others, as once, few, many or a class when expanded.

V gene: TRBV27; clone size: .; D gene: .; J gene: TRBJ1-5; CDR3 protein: CASNSRQAPNQPQHF; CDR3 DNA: TGTGCCAGCAACTCAAGACAGGCCCCCAATCAGCCCCAGCATTTT
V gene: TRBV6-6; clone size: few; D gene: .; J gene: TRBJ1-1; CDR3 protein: CASSWETGKGTEAFF; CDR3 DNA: TGTGCCAGCAGTTGGGAGACAGGCAAGGGCACTGAAGCTTTCTTT
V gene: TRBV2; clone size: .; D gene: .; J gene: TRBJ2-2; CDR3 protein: CASSDRVPGELFF; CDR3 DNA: TGTGCCAGCAGTGACAGGGTCCCCGGGGAGCTGTTTTTT
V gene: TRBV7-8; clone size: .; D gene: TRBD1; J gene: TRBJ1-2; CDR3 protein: CASSLLAGGTNYGYTF; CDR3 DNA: TGTGCCAGCAGCTTACTCGCAGGGGGAACCAACTATGGCTACACCTTC
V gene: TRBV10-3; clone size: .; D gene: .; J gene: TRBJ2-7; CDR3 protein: CATQATDGSYEQYF; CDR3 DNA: TGTGCCACCCAGGCGACAGATGGTTCCTACGAGCAGTACTTC
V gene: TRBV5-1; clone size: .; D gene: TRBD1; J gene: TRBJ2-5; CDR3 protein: CASSSGGRQETQYF; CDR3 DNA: TGCGCCAGCAGCTCAGGGGGTCGGCAAGAGACCCAGTACTTC
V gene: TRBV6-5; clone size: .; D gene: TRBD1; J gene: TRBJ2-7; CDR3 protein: CAGSGTGVSYEQYF; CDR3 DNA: TGTGCCGGCTCCGGGACAGGTGTATCCTACGAGCAGTACTTC
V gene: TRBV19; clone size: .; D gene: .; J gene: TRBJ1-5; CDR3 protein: CASRTTGRSNQPQHF; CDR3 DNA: TGTGCCAGTAGGACAACAGGGCGGAGCAATCAGCCCCAGCATTTT
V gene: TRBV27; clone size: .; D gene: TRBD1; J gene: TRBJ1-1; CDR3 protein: CASVDSTGHHTEAFF; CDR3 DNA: TGTGCCAGCGTAGATTCGACAGGGCATCACACTGAAGCTTTCTTT
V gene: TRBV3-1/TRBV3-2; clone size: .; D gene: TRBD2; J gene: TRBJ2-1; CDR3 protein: CASTRGGVNEQFF; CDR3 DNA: TGTGCCAGCACCCGGGGAGGGGTAAATGAGCAGTTCTTC
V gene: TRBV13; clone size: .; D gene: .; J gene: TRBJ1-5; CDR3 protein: CASSFGRVGQPQHF; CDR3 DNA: TGTGCCAGCAGCTTCGGCAGGGTAGGTCAGCCCCAGCATTTT
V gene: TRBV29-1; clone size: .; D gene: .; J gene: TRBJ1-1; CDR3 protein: CSVVNQGRTEAFF; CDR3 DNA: TGCAGCGTTGTGAATCAGGGGCGGACTGAAGCTTTCTTT
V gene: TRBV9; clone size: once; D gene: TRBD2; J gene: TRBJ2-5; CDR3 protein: CASSPAGTSGGAKRETQYF; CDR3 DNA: TGTGCCAGCAGCCCTGCCGGGACTAGCGGGGGGGCGAAGAGAGAGACCCAGTACTTC
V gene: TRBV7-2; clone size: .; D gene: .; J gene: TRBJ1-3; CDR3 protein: CASRPTGKAGNTIYF; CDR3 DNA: TGTGCCAGCAGACCTACAGGGAAGGCTGGAAACACCATATATTTT
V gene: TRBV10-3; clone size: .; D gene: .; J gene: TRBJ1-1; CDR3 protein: CAISESSVGANTEAFF; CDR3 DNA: TGTGCCATCAGTGAGTCCTCGGTGGGGGCAAACACTGAAGCTTTCTTT
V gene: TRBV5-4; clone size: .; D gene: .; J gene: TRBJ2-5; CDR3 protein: CASSLGRSPQGTQYF; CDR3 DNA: TGTGCCAGCAGCTTAGGTCGTTCCCCTCAGGGGACCCAGTACTTC
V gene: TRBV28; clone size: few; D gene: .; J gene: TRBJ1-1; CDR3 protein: CASSVNTEAFF; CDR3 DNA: TGTGCCAGCAGCGTCAACACTGAAGCTTTCTTT
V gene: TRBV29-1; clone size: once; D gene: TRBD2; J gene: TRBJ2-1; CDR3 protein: CSVRSGGSSYNEQFF; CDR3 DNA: TGCAGCGTCCGTAGCGGGGGGAGCTCCTACAATGAGCAGTTCTTC
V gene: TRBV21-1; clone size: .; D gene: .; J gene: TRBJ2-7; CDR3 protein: CASSKDCAQHRDEQYF; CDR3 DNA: TGTGCCAGCAGCAAAGATTGTGCCCAACACCGTGACGAGCAGTACTTC
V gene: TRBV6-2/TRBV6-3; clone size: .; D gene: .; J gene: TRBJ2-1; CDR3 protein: CASSYVDEQFF; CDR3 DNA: TGTGCCAGCAGTTACGTAGATGAGCAGTTCTTC
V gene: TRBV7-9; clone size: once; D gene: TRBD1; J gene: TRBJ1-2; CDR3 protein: CASSLGTGQGIYGYTF; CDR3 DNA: TGTGCCAGCAGCTTAGGGACCGGACAGGGGATCTATGGCTACACCTTC
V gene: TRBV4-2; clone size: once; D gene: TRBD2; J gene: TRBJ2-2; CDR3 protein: CASSQSRGVTGELFF; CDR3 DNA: TGTGCCAGCAGCCAATCCCGGGGGGTCACCGGGGAGCTGTTTTTT